This T cell receptor beta chain was captured by sequencing in a study of blood T cell repertoires in COVID-19. Study summary: COVID-19 samples collected from the United States, Italy and Spain covered acute and convalescent phases. Sample material is recorded as cDNA or gDNA derived from T cells, B-cell-depleted T cells, or PBMCs.

The CDR3 loop spans 13 amino acids. The germline V gene has CDR1 MNHEY and CDR2 SVGAGI. V lost 5 bases, J lost 3 bases, and 11 bases lay in between. Here immunoSEQ multiplex PCR was the method, and the copy in TCRdb shows in-frame clones only, minus some. The repertoire holds approximately 52,000 clones, around 92% seen once, with 5.5% to 6.5% in the top ten. The source material was peripheral blood. This rearrangement joins TRBV6-5 to TRBJ2-7, with D tentatively TRBD2 (5 bases). The sequence came from a man aged 50 or older with active COVID-19. The CDR3 DNA reads TGTGCCAGCAGTCCCAGCGGACTCTACGAGCAGTACTTC. Translating gives CASSPSGLYEQYF.